This T cell receptor (beta chain) emerged from a study of PD-1 blockade in mismatch repair-deficient tumors. Across the study: All were previously treated, progressing patients with some twelve mismatch repair-deficient cancer types. Study conclusions and caveats: Tumor-resident clones, often absent from pretreatment blood, expanded after pembrolizumab and then contracted.

Mismatch repair deficiency was confirmed in all patients, by PCR or immunohistochemistry. TCRs were sequenced from a few patients responding to pembrolizumab. Using immunoSEQ multiplex PCR, the repertoire was profiled, and TCRdb retains in-frame clones only, with some absent. The sample has 45,000 to 55,000 clones, 81% seen once. The CDR3 sequence is 15 residues long. The germline V gene has CDR1 GTSNPN and CDR2 SVGIG (reference sequence). The V and J ends lost 2 bases and 5 bases respectively, with 19 bases between them. This clone has only one observation. Antigen: not known. The chain joins TRBV30 to TRBJ2-7; D tentatively fits TRBD1 or TRBD2 (5 bases each). Sequenced material: peripheral blood, taken about 20 weeks after starting pembrolizumab. This receptor was obtained from an adult with mismatch repair-deficient cancer. The CDR3 here is CAWSLGVAGTHEQYF. The CDR3, as DNA: TGTGCCTGGAGTTTGGGTGTTGCAGGGACCCACGAGCAGTACTTC.